This TCR beta chain was recovered during a study of T cell repertoires in cytomegalovirus infection. Whole-study findings and limits: HLA-C-restricted, CMV-specific TCR beta clonotypes were dominant ex vivo. Using cumulative public TCR beta family frequency, the authors identified those who carried CMV together with the relevant HLA.

TCRdb fed the reads into MiXCR, producing one record per CDR3 protein. Of 250,000 or so distinct CDR3 sequences in the sample, about a sixth are singletons; the top ten hold less than 50%. On this clonotype: Its antigen remains unidentified.

Trimming left V 3 bases short and J 1 base short, with 12 bases between. The CDR3 sequence is 16 residues long. From germline, CDR1 is SGHDN and CDR2 FVKESK. The gene calls are TRBV14 and TRBJ2-2; D may be TRBD1 (6 bases). Material for sequencing was CD8+ T cells from PBMCs. The TCR originated in a human donor in good health (CMV status not recorded). Some clones in this sample may be carry-over from other donors' samples. The CDR3 DNA is TGTGCCAGCAGCCACTCGGGACACAAGAACACCGGGGAGCTGTTTTTT. Translated: CASSHSGHKNTGELFF.